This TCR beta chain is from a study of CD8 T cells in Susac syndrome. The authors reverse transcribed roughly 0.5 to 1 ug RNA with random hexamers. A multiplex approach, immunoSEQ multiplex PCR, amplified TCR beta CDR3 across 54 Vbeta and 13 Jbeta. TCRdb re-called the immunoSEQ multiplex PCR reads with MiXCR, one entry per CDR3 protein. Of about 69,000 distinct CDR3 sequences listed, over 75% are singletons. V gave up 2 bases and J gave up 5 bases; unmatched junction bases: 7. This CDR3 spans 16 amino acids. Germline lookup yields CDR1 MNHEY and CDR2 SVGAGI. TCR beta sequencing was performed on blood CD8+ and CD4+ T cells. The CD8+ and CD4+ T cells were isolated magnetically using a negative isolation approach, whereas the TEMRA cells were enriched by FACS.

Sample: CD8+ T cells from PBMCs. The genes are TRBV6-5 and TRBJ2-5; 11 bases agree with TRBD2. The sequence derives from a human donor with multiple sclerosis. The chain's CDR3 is CASSYTLAGVGETQYF. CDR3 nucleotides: TGTGCCAGCAGTTACACACTAGCGGGAGTGGGGGAGACCCAGTACTTC.